A single TCR beta chain is shown here with its context. This specimen belongs to a study of blood T cell repertoires in COVID-19. Study at large: Samples representing acute and convalescent COVID-19 were sourced from the United States, Italy and Spain.

CDR1 and CDR2 (germline): SEHNR, FQNEAQ (reference sequence). The CDR3 contains 15 residues. V was shortened by 4 bases and J by 2 bases, with 13 bases between the two germline ends. Sequencing used immunoSEQ multiplex PCR; TCRdb keeps in-frame clones, though not all of them. The sample holds about 47,000 clones, 84% seen once. The receptor was derived from a man aged 50-60 years with acute or convalescent COVID-19. Input material: peripheral blood. This rearrangement joins TRBV7-9 to TRBJ2-3, with D possibly matching TRBD1 (6 bases). The CDR3 sequence: CASSSGVELTDTQYF. The CDR3 nucleotides read TGTGCCAGCAGCTCAGGGGTCGAACTCACAGATACGCAGTATTTT. The whole variable domain, filled in from reference TRBV7-9 and TRBJ2-3, reads DTGVSQNPRHKITKRGQNVTFRCDPISEHNRLYWYRQTLGQGPEFLTYFQNEAQLEKSRLLSDRFSAERPKGSFSTLEIQRTEQGDSAMYLCASSSGVELTDTQYFGPGTRLTVL.